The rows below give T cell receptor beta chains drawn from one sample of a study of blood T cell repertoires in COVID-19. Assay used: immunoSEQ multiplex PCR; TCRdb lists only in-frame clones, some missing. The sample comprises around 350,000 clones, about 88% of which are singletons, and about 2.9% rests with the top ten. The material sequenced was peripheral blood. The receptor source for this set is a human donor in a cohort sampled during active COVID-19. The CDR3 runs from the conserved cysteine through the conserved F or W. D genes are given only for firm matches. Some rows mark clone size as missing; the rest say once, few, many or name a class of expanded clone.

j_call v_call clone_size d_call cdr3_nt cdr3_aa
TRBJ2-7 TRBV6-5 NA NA TGTGCCAGTAAGCGTTATTGGCGAGACGAGCAGTACTTC CASKRYWRDEQYF
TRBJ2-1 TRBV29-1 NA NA TGCAGCGTTGAGAGGGAGGCGGATGAGCAGTTCTTC CSVEREADEQFF
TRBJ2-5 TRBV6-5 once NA TGTGCCAGCAGAGACAGCGGGCAAGAGACCCAGTACTTC CASRDSGQETQYF
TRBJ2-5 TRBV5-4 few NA TGTGCCAGCAGCTTGGGCGGGGGCGGGCAAGAGACCCAGTACTTC CASSLGGGGQETQYF
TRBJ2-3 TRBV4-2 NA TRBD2 TGTGCCAGCAGCCCTCTGACTAGCGGGATCACAGATACGCAGTATTTT CASSPLTSGITDTQYF
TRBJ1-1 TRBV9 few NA TGTGCCAGCAGCGTAGGCCGGGTCACTGAAGCTTTCTTT CASSVGRVTEAFF
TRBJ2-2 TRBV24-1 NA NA TGTGCCACCAGTGGTTCGGGGTACACCGGGGAGCTGTTTTTT CATSGSGYTGELFF
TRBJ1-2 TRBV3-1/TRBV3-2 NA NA TGTGCCAGCAGCCAAGGACCGGGAGGGGGAGGCTACACCTTC CASSQGPGGGGYTF
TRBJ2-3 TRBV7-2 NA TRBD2 TGTGCCAGCAGCTTGGGACTAGCGGGAGGCACAGATACGCAGTATTTT CASSLGLAGGTDTQYF
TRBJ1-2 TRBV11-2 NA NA TGTGCCAGCAGCTTAGATGTAGGGGCTGGCTACACCTTC CASSLDVGAGYTF
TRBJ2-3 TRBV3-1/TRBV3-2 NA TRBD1 TGTGCCAGCAGCCCCGGGACAGGGTTCACAGATACGCAGTATTTT CASSPGTGFTDTQYF
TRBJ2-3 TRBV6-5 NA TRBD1 TGTGCCAGCAGTTCACAGGGGGCCCCAGATACGCAGTATTTT CASSSQGAPDTQYF
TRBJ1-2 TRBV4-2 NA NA TGTGCCAGCAGCCAAGACCCTACTAACTATGGCTACACCTTC CASSQDPTNYGYTF
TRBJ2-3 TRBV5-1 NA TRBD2 TGCGCCAGCAGCTCGGGGACTAGCGTGGGGGCAGATACGCAGTATTTT CASSSGTSVGADTQYF
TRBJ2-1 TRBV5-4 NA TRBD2 TGTGCCAGCAGGGCTAGCGGGAAAGAGCAGTTCTTC CASRASGKEQFF